This TCR beta chain was retrieved from a study of beta chain features in type 1 diabetes. Study-level points and caveats: People with Type 1 diabetes carried modestly yet significantly shorter TCRB CDR3s in all four CD4+ subsets. Diminished insertions and augmented deletions at VDJ junctions characterized type 1 diabetes patients.

On this clone itself: Its antigen is not identified.

The germline V gene has CDR1 SGHNT and CDR2 YENEEA. CDR3 length: 10 residues. V was shortened by 10 bases and J by 8 bases, with 11 bases between the two germline ends. TCRB transcripts that were expressed got sequenced, as all of the isolated RNA had been reverse transcribed. Some clones are missing from TCRdb's copy, which holds only in-frame ones; the method was immunoSEQ multiplex PCR. The sample records around 710,000 clones, 12% being singletons. The chain couples TRBV11-3 to TRBJ1-2, with no clear D. Sequences were obtained from naive CD4+ T cells from blood. The clonotype was recovered from a young man with type 1 diabetes. CDR3 DNA: TGTGCCAACCTGCCTCCGGGCTACACCTTC. This gives the protein CANLPPGYTF.